This TCR beta chain appears in the sequencing data of a study of CD8+ T cells in alopecia areata. Obtained from alopecia areata patients were lesional scalp punch biopsies along with peripheral blood. Note on this clone: What it recognizes is unknown.

The V gene's germline CDR1 is MNHNS and CDR2 SASEGT. The V gene lost 6 bases and the J gene lost 0 bases, with 6 bases spanning the gap. This CDR3 is 14 amino acids long. The sequencing template was cDNA reverse transcribed from extracted RNA. Assay used: immunoSEQ multiplex PCR; TCRdb lists only in-frame clones, some missing. Of 100,000 to 130,000 clones detected, under 60% appear once; the ten largest clones hold roughly 25%. Study-wide points: Normal scalp had lower clonality than lesional scalp, with alopecia totalis/universalis lesions showing this most strongly. When scalp samples are sequenced, resident alphabeta T cells of normal skin are also captured.

Sequenced sample: NKG2D-low CD8+ T cells sorted from blood. This TCR derives from a human donor with alopecia areata. This chain links TRBV6-1 with TRBJ2-6; the D gene is possibly TRBD2 (5 bases). In DNA, the CDR3 is TGTGCCAGCAGCGGGGACTCTGGGGCCAACGTCCTGACTTTC. Translation gives CASSGDSGANVLTF.